This passage covers 5 T cell receptor beta chains from one sample sequenced in a study of blood T cell repertoires in COVID-19. The method was immunoSEQ multiplex PCR; TCRdb's version includes in-frame clones alone and lacks a portion of them. The repertoire holds some 220,000 clones, with approximately 83% as singletons. The sample taken for sequencing was peripheral blood. These TCRs come from a woman in her thirties with COVID-19, enrolled during active disease.

V gene TRBV7-2 combines with J gene TRBJ2-1; 9 positions agree with TRBD1. The ends lost 3 bases at V and 7 bases at J; junction bases unmatched: 10. There are 16 residues in the CDR3. Germline lookup yields CDR1 SGHTA and CDR2 FQGNSA. CDR3 DNA: TGTGCCAGCAGCTTCTATACGGGACAGGGAATGAATGAGCAGTTCTTC. Protein: CASSFYTGQGMNEQFF. Full variable domain (outside the CDR3, taken from reference TRBV7-2 and TRBJ2-1): GAGVSQSPSNKVTEKGKDVELRCDPISGHTALYWYRQSLGQGLEFLIYFQGNSAPDKSGLPSDRFSAERTGGSVSTLTIQRTQQEDSAVYLCASSFYTGQGMNEQFFGPGTRLTVL.

V and J are TRBV30 and TRBJ2-7; D is perhaps TRBD2 (7 bases). The V end was cut by 2 bases, the J end by 3 bases, with 14 bases between. Germline V gene data show CDR1 as GTSNPN and CDR2 as SVGIG (reference sequence). The CDR3 totals 14 residues. CDR3 protein: CAWSPRGGGYEQYF. The DNA for the CDR3 is TGTGCCTGGAGTCCCCGGGGAGGGGGCTACGAGCAGTACTTC.

This clone turned up a few times. The CDR3 sequence: CASSFSRDEQYF. Here the CDR3 DNA reads TGTGCCAGCAGCTTTAGCAGGGACGAGCAGTACTTC. The rearrangement uses TRBV13 and TRBJ2-7, with D possibly matching TRBD1 (5 bases). Looked up from germline, CDR1 is PRHDT and CDR2 is FYEKMQ (reference sequence). The CDR3 spans 12 residues. The germline V and J ends were trimmed by 3 bases and 5 bases, with 8 bases remaining between them.

This chain connects TRBV27 to TRBJ1-3; the D is unclear. V gave up 3 bases and J gave up 3 bases, with 6 bases separating them. The CDR3 is made up of 13 amino acids. The germline gives CDR1 MNHEY, CDR2 SMNVEV (reference sequence). DNA of the CDR3: TGTGCCAGCAGTTTGCGGGTTGGAAACACCATATATTTT. It yields the protein CASSLRVGNTIYF.

The rearrangement joins TRBV7-2 to TRBJ2-1, with a tentative D call TRBD2 (6 bases). V was shortened by 6 bases and J by 0 bases, with 18 bases between the two germline ends. In germline, CDR1 is SGHTA, CDR2 FQGNSA. This CDR3 has 17 residues. The CDR3 region is CASRLAGGKGSYNEQFF. The CDR3, as DNA: TGTGCCAGCAGACTAGCAGGAGGGAAGGGCTCCTACAATGAGCAGTTCTTC.